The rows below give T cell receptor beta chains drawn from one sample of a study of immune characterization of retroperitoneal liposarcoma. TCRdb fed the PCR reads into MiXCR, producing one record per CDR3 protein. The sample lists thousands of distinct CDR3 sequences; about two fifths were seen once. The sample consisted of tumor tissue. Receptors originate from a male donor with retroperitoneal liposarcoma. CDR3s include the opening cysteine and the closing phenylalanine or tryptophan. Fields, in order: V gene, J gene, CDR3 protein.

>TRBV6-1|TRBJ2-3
CASSEGTSGRVTDTQYF
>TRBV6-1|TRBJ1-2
CASQLRTGGSGYTF
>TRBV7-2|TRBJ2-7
CASTMALGPYYEQYF
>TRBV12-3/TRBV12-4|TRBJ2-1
CASSSERGGGDEQFF
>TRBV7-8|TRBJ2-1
CASSVTGDFYEQFF
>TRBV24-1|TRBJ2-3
CATGRGTDTQYF
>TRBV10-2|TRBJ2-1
CASKLAGGNNEQFF
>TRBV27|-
CASTKAGSYEQYF
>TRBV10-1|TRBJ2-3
CASKGQGADTQYF
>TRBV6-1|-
CASSEVSYEQYF
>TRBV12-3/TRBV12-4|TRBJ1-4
CASSLGTEGREKLFF
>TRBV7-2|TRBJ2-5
CASSRGPQETQYF
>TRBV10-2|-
CASSDIGGGGAMGFQETQYF
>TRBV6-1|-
CASSIGTSGSRAYEQYF
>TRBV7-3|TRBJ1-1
CASSEGHLMNTEAFF
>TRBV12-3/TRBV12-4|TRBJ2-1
CASSDPTSGRRGTQFF
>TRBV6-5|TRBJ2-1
CASSYLPGGGYNEQFF
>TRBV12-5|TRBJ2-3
CASGLPPGQGWTDTQYF
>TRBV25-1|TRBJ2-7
CASSTQAGEQYF
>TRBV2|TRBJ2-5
CASSETGSQETQYF
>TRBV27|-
CASSFSGTAYEQYF
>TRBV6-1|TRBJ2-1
CASRRAGVETQFF
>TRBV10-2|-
CASRRTGEGETQYF
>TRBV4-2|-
CASSKGSGDQETQFF
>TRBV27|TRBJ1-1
CASKGEGTEAFF
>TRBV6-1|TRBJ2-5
CASDRGRDLRTQYF
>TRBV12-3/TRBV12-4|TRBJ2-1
CASSRTSGSSYNEQFF
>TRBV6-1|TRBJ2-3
CASGGLDADTQYF
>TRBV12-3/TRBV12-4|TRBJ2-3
CASSLADTQYF
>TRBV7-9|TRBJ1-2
CASTPTPFYGYTF
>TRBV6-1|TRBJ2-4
CASSENLAGDKYF
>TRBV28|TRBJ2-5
CASSLAGGPKETQYF
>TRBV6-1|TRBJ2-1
CASSEAASPLFAGTPAEQFF
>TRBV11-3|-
CASSLRVGATTYNEQYF
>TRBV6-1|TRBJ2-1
CASSSGLAGFQETQFF
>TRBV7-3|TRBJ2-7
CASSNSPGNEQYF